This TCR beta chain appears in the sequencing data of a study of T cells in Graves' hyperthyroidism and ophthalmopathy. Study-level information: Staff took peripheral blood when the initial diagnosis was made, before any treatment began. The study's findings and limits: Researchers found most expanded thyroid clonotypes above 0.001 in blood as well.

RNA transcripts gave rise to amplified TCR beta CDR3 regions. The primer set for the first-round RT-PCR of the TCR CDR3 was HTBI. TCRdb fed the multiplex PCR reads into MiXCR, producing one record per CDR3 protein. The profile covers fewer than 650,000 distinct CDR3 sequences, with 11% to 15% appearing a single time and about 5.8% taken by the ten largest. This clonotype has a count of ten or more. What it binds is not known. The CDR3 spans 15 residues. CDR1 and CDR2 from the germline V gene are LNHDA and SQIVND (reference sequence). Trimming took 3 bases from V and 0 from J, leaving 9 bases between them. Exclusion followed for patients with uncontrolled infection, other autoimmune disease, pregnancy or lactation. Blood was drawn at first hyperthyroidism diagnosis, before any ophthalmopathy symptoms.

This receptor was taken from a woman in her 30s with Graves' hyperthyroidism that later progressed to Graves' ophthalmopathy. The J gene is TRBJ1-5, the V gene TRBV19; maybe TRBD1 (6 bases). Sequences were obtained from blood. The CDR3 sequence: CASSMAGASNQPQHF. CDR3 sequence (DNA): TGTGCCAGTAGTATGGCGGGGGCTAGCAATCAGCCCCAGCATTTT.